A selection of T cell receptor beta chains follows, all from one sample in a study of cytomegalovirus exposure and HLA in healthy donors. TCRdb keeps only in-frame clones here, not all; method: immunoSEQ multiplex PCR. The sample records roughly 250,000 clones, around 86% being singletons. The sample was PBMCs. The receptor source for this set is a woman in her 30s in good health and CMV-seropositive. The CDR3 runs from the conserved cysteine through the conserved F or W. A D gene is named only where the DNA matches it firmly. Size is stated for part of the rows, as once, few or many counts, or as a class when the clone is expanded.

cdr3_nt cdr3_aa j_call clone_size v_call d_call
TGTGCCAGCAGTTCCACCGGGACAGGGACTGAAGCTTTCTTT CASSSTGTGTEAFF TRBJ1-1 - TRBV27 TRBD1
TGTGCCAGCAACCCAATGGAGGGCGGTGACTATGGCTACACCTTC CASNPMEGGDYGYTF TRBJ1-2 - TRBV5-8 -
TGTGCCAGCAGTGATACAGGAATTCCTGAAGCTTTCTTT CASSDTGIPEAFF TRBJ1-1 - TRBV2 -
TGTGCCAGTAGTATTGCAGGGGGCACCTACGAGCAGTACTTC CASSIAGGTYEQYF TRBJ2-7 - TRBV19 TRBD1
TGTGCCAGTAGTGAGGGGGCCAGCGGTATCTTAGATACGCAGTATTTT CASSEGASGILDTQYF TRBJ2-3 - TRBV19 TRBD1
TGTGCCAGCAGTATCGACAGGGACCAGTACTTC CASSIDRDQYF TRBJ2-7 - TRBV28 TRBD1
TGCGCCAGCAGCTCCGGGACAGTTCCCTACGAGCAGTACTTC CASSSGTVPYEQYF TRBJ2-7 - TRBV5-1 TRBD1
TGTGCCACATACAGGGACCCGGGTGAAAAACTGTTTTTT CATYRDPGEKLFF TRBJ1-4 - TRBV2 -
TGTGCCAGCTCAGGACAACGCCAAGAGACCCAGTACTTC CASSGQRQETQYF TRBJ2-5 - TRBV27 -
TGTGCCTGGAGTAAAGGGACAGATTCCTCTGGAAACACCATATATTTT CAWSKGTDSSGNTIYF TRBJ1-3 - TRBV30 TRBD1
TGTGCCAGCAGCTATAACTCGGGGCGAGGCGGGAGGATTGAGACCCAGTACTTC CASSYNSGRGGRIETQYF TRBJ2-5 - TRBV27 TRBD2
TGTGCCAGCAGTCTGCCTCTAGCGGGAGGACGGACCGGGGAGCTGTTTTTT CASSLPLAGGRTGELFF TRBJ2-2 - TRBV27 TRBD2
TGTGCCAGCAGTTTGTTGGGGGGAGATACGCAGTATTTT CASSLLGGDTQYF TRBJ2-3 - TRBV27 -
TGCAGTGCTAGCCACGGTGAAAAACTGTTTTTT CSASHGEKLFF TRBJ1-4 once TRBV20-1 -
TGTGCCAGCAGCGAACAAGGACAGGGCAGGGGGGAGCAGTACTTC CASSEQGQGRGEQYF TRBJ2-7 - TRBV11-3 TRBD1
TGTGCCAGCAGCTTGTCTCCTAGCGGGAACTACGAGCAGTACTTC CASSLSPSGNYEQYF TRBJ2-7 - TRBV5-6 TRBD2
TGCGCCAGCAGCTCGGGCAGGGGCACCGGGGAGCTGTTTTTT CASSSGRGTGELFF TRBJ2-2 - TRBV5-1 -
TGTGCCAGCAGCGATCAACTAGCTTTGGCAAATACGCAGTATTTT CASSDQLALANTQYF TRBJ2-3 - TRBV11-2 -
TGTGCCAGCAGCGGCGAACGGGTCGGGGAGCAGTACTTC CASSGERVGEQYF TRBJ2-7 - TRBV7-9 -
TGTGCCAGTAGACGGGACAGATACAATGAGCAGTTCTTC CASRRDRYNEQFF TRBJ2-1 - TRBV19 TRBD1
TGTGCCAGCAGTGACCCAACAGGGTACGACGGCTACACCTTC CASSDPTGYDGYTF TRBJ1-2 - TRBV6-1 -
TGTGCCAGCGTTGACAGGGTCCGAGGTCAGTACTTC CASVDRVRGQYF TRBJ2-7 once TRBV28 TRBD1
TGTGCCAGCAGCCCGATACGTGCGGGACCAGATACGCAGTATTTT CASSPIRAGPDTQYF TRBJ2-3 - TRBV7-3 -
TGTGCCTGGAGTGTAGAGGGCAGGGGAGGGGAAAAACTGTTTTTT CAWSVEGRGGEKLFF TRBJ1-4 - TRBV30 -
TGTGCCAGCAGGCCACCGGGACTAGCCGACCCTATAGCCAAAAACATTCAGTACTTC CASRPPGLADPIAKNIQYF TRBJ2-4 - TRBV2 TRBD2
TGTGCCAGCTCACCCCCGGGCCTTCAGCGGGAGACCCAGTACTTC CASSPPGLQRETQYF TRBJ2-5 - TRBV18 -
TGTGCCAGCAGTTCAGACAGGGCACTATACGAGCAGTACTTC CASSSDRALYEQYF TRBJ2-7 - TRBV6-6 TRBD1
TGTGCCAGCAGCCCACAGGGATCCCATGGCTACACCTTC CASSPQGSHGYTF TRBJ1-2 - TRBV9 -
TGCAGCGTTGATTTGCGAGGCACAGATACGCAGTATTTT CSVDLRGTDTQYF TRBJ2-3 - TRBV29-1 -
TGTGCCAGCAGCTTAAGGACTAGCGGGAGGAATGCAGATACGCAGTATTTT CASSLRTSGRNADTQYF TRBJ2-3 - TRBV7-6 TRBD2
TGTGCCAGTAGTATAGGGGGCAGCGAGACCCAGTACTTC CASSIGGSETQYF TRBJ2-5 few TRBV19 -
TGTGCCAGCAGTGACACCCCCGGGACTCCTCAGTTCTTC CASSDTPGTPQFF TRBJ2-1 - TRBV6-4 -
TGTGCCAGCAGCCCACGGCCGGGGTGGAAACAAGAGACCCAGTACTTC CASSPRPGWKQETQYF TRBJ2-5 - TRBV9 -
TGTGCCAGCAGCGCTCTACAAGAGACCCAGTACTTC CASSALQETQYF TRBJ2-5 many TRBV2 -
TGTGCCAGCACCAATGGTAGGGGGAGCGGCTACGAGCAGTACTTC CASTNGRGSGYEQYF TRBJ2-7 - TRBV28 -
TGTGCCAGTAGTTTAGCGGGAGGTTTTGAGCAGTTCTTC CASSLAGGFEQFF TRBJ2-1 - TRBV19 TRBD2
TGCAGCGTAACCGACACAGGGATAGCTAATGAAAAACTGTTTTTT CSVTDTGIANEKLFF TRBJ1-4 - TRBV29-1 -
TGTGCCAGCAGTGAAGAAGCGGGAGGGACAGATACGCAGTATTTT CASSEEAGGTDTQYF TRBJ2-3 - TRBV2 TRBD2